The 13 T cell receptor beta chains listed next were all sequenced from one sample in a study of molecular identifiers for immune sequencing clone quantification (dated by TCRdb to between 2017 and 2018). Library preparation used PCR. Sequenced on an Illumina HiSeq 4000. TCRdb handled the public reads itself, with Q25 trimming in fastp and clone calling in MiXCR, and kept productive beta chains. All rows with the same CDR3 protein become a single entry with the most common DNA and genes. This sample has about 500,000 distinct CDR3 sequences in its table, and over 20% of those were observed once. The biggest ten clones account for 0.65% to 0.95% of the sample. What was sequenced was naive CD8+ T cells from blood, with Jurkat cell RNA spiked in. Sample cell subset or site, as interpreted from the label and publication: FACS-sorted CD8+CD4-CCR7+CD45RA+ naive T cells. The origin of the receptors is a human donor in good health. Some libraries in this study had Jurkat cell RNA spiked in.

Worth noting for this clonotype: This may be a read error: a much more frequent sequence differs by one nucleotide. V and J are TRBV20-1 and TRBJ2-3, with D perhaps being TRBD1 or TRBD2 (5 bases each). The CDR3 spans 17 residues. Germline CDR1 and CDR2: DFQATT and SNEGSKA (reference sequence). V was clipped by 1 base and J by 1 base, with 18 bases between them. The CDR3, as DNA: TGCAGTGCTAGAGGTTGGGGGTCTGACTTCGGCACAGATACGCAGTATTTT. This gives the protein CSARGWGSDFGTDTQYF.

This clonotype was seen many times. The genes are TRBV7-2 and TRBJ1-2, with D maybe TRBD1 (5 bases). There are 15 residues in the CDR3. Germline CDR1 and CDR2: SGHTA and FQGNSA. V was pared by 5 bases and J by 4 bases, with 17 bases between. CDR3 coding DNA: TGTGCCAGCAGCACATACTCAGGGAGTGGCTATGGCTACACCTTC. Encoded protein: CASSTYSGSGYGYTF.

The chain employs TRBV28 and TRBJ2-7; 8 bases line up with TRBD1. Per the germline V gene, CDR1 is MDHEN and CDR2 is SYDVKM. Germline trimming cut 4 bases from V and 3 bases from J; bases unmatched to any gene: 11. This CDR3 has 16 residues. CDR3 nucleotides: TGTGCCAGCAGTTCAATCCTACAGGGGGGCAGCTACGAGCAGTACTTC. It translates to CASSSILQGGSYEQYF.

V usage is TRBV9 and J usage is TRBJ2-3; 11 bases are shared with TRBD1. CDR3 length equals 16 residues. CDR1 and CDR2 from the germline V gene are SGDLS and YYNGEE. Unmatched junction bases numbered 6, after V lost 3 bases and J lost 3 bases. CDR3 in amino acids: CASSAPRDRGTDTQYF. The CDR3 DNA reads TGTGCCAGCAGCGCCCCCAGGGACAGGGGGACAGATACGCAGTATTTT. The full variable domain, with the rest looked up from reference TRBV9 and TRBJ2-3, is DSGVTQTPKHLITATGQRVTLRCSPRSGDLSVYWYQQSLDQGLQFLIQYYNGEERAKGNILERFSAQQFPDLHSELNLSSLELGDSALYFCASSAPRDRGTDTQYFGPGTRLTVL.

This clonotype was recorded many times. The J gene is TRBJ2-2, the V gene TRBV30; no clear D. The V end was cut by 1 base, the J end by 5 bases, with 8 bases between. The length of the CDR3 is 13 residues. Germline loops: CDR1 GTSNPN, CDR2 SVGIG (reference sequence). CDR3 loop: CAWSGIGTGELFF. In nucleotides, the CDR3 is TGTGCCTGGAGTGGGATAGGAACCGGGGAGCTGTTTTTT.

This clonotype showed up many times. The chain recombines TRBV5-6 with TRBJ2-5, with D uncertain. V lost 0 bases and J lost 5, with 11 bases in between. Per germline, CDR1 SGHDT and CDR2 YYEEEE. There are 14 residues in the CDR3. CDR3 DNA: TGTGCCAGCAGCTTGGCCTTATCCAGGGAGACCCAGTACTTC. Translation: CASSLALSRETQYF.

This clonotype was counted ten times or more. The rearrangement joins TRBV24-1 to TRBJ2-1; D not certain. The CDR3 consists of 15 residues. CDR1 and CDR2 (germline): KGHDR, SFDVKD. The V end lost 4 bases, the J end lost 8 bases, and 17 bases lay between the germline ends. DNA of the CDR3: TGTGCCACCAGTGACACTCTGACACCGAAGGATGAGCAGTTCTTC. It translates to CATSDTLTPKDEQFF.

The J gene is TRBJ2-7, the V gene TRBV2; weak D call: TRBD1 (5 bases). This CDR3 has 15 residues. CDR1 is SNHLY and CDR2 is FYNNEI in the germline V gene. V was trimmed by 1 base and J by 0 bases, leaving 10 bases between them. As DNA, the CDR3 is TGTGCCAGCAGTGAAGGGGGCTGGAGCTCCTACGAGCAGTACTTC. Translating gives CASSEGGWSSYEQYF.

This clonotype occurred a few times. This chain connects TRBV6-2 or TRBV6-3 to TRBJ1-5; D remains ambiguous. Germline CDR1 and CDR2: MNHEY and SVGEGT. Between the trimmed V and J ends, which lost 7 bases and 2 bases, there was a span of 15 bases. The CDR3 runs to 15 residues. CDR3 sequence: CASNEGSRGNQPQHF. In DNA, the CDR3 is TGTGCCAGCAACGAAGGCTCTCGGGGCAATCAGCCCCAGCATTTT.

There are many counts of this clonotype. V usage is TRBV6-2 or TRBV6-3 and J usage is TRBJ2-5; D not certain. Germline loops: CDR1 MNHEY, CDR2 SVGEGT. The CDR3 sequence is 12 residues long. With 0 bases removed from V and 6 bases from J, the gap between germline ends came to 5 bases. The CDR3 spells CASSYSHQTQYF. The CDR3 DNA reads TGTGCCAGCAGTTACTCTCACCAGACCCAGTACTTC.

In regard to this clonotype: A read error may be the cause here, since a much bigger clone is one base away. The J gene is TRBJ1-1, the V gene TRBV2; D is unclear. Germline-derived CDR1 and CDR2 are SNHLY and FYNNEI. V was trimmed by 4 bases and J by 1 base, leaving 4 bases between them. The CDR3 is 12 residues long. DNA for the CDR3: TGTGCCAGCAGTGCCTCGAACACTGAAGCTTTCTTT. Encoded protein: CASSASNTEAFF. The variable domain in full, completed from reference TRBV2 and TRBJ1-1, reads EPEVTQTPSHQVTQMGQEVILRCVPISNHLYFYWYRQILGQKVEFLVSFYNNEISEKSEIFDDQFSVERPDGSNFTLKIRSTKLEDSAMYFCASSASNTEAFFGQGTRLTVV.

Ten or more counts support this clonotype. This chain links TRBV15 with TRBJ2-3, with 7 bases that match TRBD2. Germline V gives CDR1 LNHNV, CDR2 YYDKDF (reference sequence). V trimming: 3 bases; J trimming: 3 bases; junction bases outside the gene matches: 6. The CDR3 has 15 amino acids. The CDR3 loop is CATSRTRAGTDTQYF. The CDR3 DNA is TGTGCCACCAGCAGGACGAGAGCGGGGACAGATACGCAGTATTTT.

This clonotype has only a few counts. The genes are TRBV9 and TRBJ2-1; 7 bases are a match to TRBD2. The CDR3 consists of 15 residues. CDR1 and CDR2 (germline): SGDLS, YYNGEE. Trimming cost V 2 bases and J 4 bases; bases outside gene matches: 6. The CDR3 region is CASSVSAGMYNEQFF. The CDR3 DNA reads TGTGCCAGCAGCGTGTCAGCGGGGATGTACAATGAGCAGTTCTTC.